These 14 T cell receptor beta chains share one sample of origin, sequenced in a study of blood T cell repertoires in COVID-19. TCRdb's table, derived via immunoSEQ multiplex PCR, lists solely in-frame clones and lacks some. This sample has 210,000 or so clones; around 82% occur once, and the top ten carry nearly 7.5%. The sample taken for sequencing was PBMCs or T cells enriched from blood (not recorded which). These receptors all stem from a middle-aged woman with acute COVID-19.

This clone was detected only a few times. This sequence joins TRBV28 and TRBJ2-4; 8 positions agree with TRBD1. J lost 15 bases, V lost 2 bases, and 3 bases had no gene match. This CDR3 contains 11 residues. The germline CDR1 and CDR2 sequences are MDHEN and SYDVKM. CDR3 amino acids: CASSLQGARYF. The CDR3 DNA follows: TGTGCCAGCAGTTTACAGGGGGCGAGGTACTTC.

The CDR3: CASGGLAGAPDTQYF. The CDR3 nucleotides read TGTGCCAGTGGGGGACTAGCGGGGGCCCCAGATACGCAGTATTTT. J is TRBJ2-3 and V is TRBV19, with 14 bases that match TRBD2. J was trimmed by 4 bases and V by 8 bases; bases with no gene match: 5. The CDR3 is 15 residues long. Germline loops: CDR1 LNHDA, CDR2 SQIVND (reference sequence).

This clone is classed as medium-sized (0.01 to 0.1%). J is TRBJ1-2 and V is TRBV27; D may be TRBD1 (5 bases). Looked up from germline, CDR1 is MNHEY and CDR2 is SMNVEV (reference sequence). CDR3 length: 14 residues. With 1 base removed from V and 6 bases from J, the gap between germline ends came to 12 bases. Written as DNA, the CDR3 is TGTGCCAGCAGTTTATTCCCAGGGTATCATGGCTACACCTTC. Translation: CASSLFPGYHGYTF.

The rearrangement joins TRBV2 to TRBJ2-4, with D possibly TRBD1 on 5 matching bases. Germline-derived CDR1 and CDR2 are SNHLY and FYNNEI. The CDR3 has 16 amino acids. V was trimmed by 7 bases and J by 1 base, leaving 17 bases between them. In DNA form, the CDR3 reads TGTGCCAGCAAGTTCAGGGCTATTGGTGCCAAAAACATTCAGTACTTC. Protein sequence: CASKFRAIGAKNIQYF.

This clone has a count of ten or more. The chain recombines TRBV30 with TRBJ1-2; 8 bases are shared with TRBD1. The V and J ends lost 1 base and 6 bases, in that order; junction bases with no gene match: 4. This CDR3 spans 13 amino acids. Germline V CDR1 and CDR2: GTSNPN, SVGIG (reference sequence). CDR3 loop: CAWSGTGKNGYTF. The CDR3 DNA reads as TGTGCCTGGAGTGGGACAGGGAAAAATGGCTACACCTTC.

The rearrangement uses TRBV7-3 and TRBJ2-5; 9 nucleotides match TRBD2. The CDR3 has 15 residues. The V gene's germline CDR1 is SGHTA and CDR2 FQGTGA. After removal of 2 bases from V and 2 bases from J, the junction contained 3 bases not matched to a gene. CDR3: CASSLGGRVQETQYF. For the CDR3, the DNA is TGTGCCAGCAGCTTAGGCGGGAGGGTACAAGAGACCCAGTACTTC.

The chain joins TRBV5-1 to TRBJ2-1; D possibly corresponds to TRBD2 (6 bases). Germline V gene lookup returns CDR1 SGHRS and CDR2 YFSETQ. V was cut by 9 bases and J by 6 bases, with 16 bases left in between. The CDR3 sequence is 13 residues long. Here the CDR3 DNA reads TGCGCCACCCGCCCGGGACTCCTCAATGAGCAGTTCTTC. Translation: CATRPGLLNEQFF. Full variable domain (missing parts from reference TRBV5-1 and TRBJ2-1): KAGVTQTPRYLIKTRGQQVTLSCSPISGHRSVSWYQQTPGQGLQFLFEYFSETQRNKGNFPGRFSGRQFSNSRSEMNVSTLELGDSALYLCATRPGLLNEQFFGPGTRLTVL.

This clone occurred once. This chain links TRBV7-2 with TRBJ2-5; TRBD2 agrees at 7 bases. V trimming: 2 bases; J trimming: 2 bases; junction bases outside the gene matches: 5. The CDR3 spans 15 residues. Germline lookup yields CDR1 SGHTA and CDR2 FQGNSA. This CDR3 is CASSLSGLQQETQYF. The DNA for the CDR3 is TGTGCCAGCAGCTTATCGGGACTACAACAAGAGACCCAGTACTTC.

The CDR3 protein is CASSGHRGTEAFF. CDR3 in DNA: TGTGCCAGCAGCGGCCACAGGGGCACTGAAGCTTTCTTT. The chain carries TRBV9 and TRBJ1-1; 7 nucleotides align to TRBD1. CDR3 length: 13 amino acids. V lost 3 bases to trimming and J lost 4 bases; unmatched junction nucleotides: 3. Looked up from germline, CDR1 is SGDLS and CDR2 is YYNGEE.

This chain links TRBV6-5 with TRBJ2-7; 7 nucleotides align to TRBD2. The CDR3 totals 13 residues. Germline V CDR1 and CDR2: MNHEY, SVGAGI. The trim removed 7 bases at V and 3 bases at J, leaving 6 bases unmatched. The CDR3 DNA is TGTGCCAGCACCCTTTCGGGAGGCTACGAGCAGTACTTC. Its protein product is CASTLSGGYEQYF.

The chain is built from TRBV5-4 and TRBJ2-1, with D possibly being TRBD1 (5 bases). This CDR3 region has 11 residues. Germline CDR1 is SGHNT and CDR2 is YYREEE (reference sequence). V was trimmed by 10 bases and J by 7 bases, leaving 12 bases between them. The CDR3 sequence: CAPNAGNEQFF. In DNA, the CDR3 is TGTGCCCCCAATGCAGGGAATGAGCAGTTCTTC.

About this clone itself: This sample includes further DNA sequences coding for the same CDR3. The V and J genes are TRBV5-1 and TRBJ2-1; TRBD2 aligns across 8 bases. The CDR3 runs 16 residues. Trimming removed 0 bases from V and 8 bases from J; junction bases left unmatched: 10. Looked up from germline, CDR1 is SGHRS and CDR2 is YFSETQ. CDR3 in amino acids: CASSLGRGADIDEQFF. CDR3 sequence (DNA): TGCGCCAGCAGCTTGGGGCGGGGGGCGGACATCGATGAGCAGTTCTTC.

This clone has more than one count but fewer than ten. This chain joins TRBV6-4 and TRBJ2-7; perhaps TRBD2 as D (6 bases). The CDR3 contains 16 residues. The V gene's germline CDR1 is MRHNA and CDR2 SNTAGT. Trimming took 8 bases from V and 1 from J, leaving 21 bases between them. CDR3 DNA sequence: TGTGCCAGCGGAGGGTTGAGGGCTAGACTATCCTACGAGCAGTACTTC. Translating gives CASGGLRARLSYEQYF.

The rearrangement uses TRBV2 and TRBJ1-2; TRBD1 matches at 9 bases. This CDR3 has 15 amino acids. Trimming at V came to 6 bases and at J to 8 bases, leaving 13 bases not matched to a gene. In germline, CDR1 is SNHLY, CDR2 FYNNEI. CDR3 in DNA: TGTGCCAGCAGCCTTATAATGACAGGGGGGCAAGGCTACACCTTC. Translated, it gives CASSLIMTGGQGYTF.